A selection of T cell receptor beta chains follows, all from one sample in a study of T-cell reconstitution after alpha-beta-depleted transplantation in children. MiXCR, applied by TCRdb to the PCR reads, yields one record per CDR3 protein. The sample has some 280,000 distinct CDR3 sequences; about 10% are singletons. This specimen consisted of PBMCs from the stem cell graft donor, obtained from the stem cell graft. These receptors came from a human donor who donated a stem cell graft to a child with SCID. CDR3s include the opening cysteine and the closing phenylalanine or tryptophan. The D gene is left open where the match is weak. Only some rows state a clone size, as once, few, many or a class for expanded clones.

>TRBV10-3|-|TRBJ1-3|many
CAISEPRGGISGNTIYF
TGTGCCATCAGTGAGCCCCGCGGGGGGATCTCTGGAAACACCATATATTTT
>TRBV3-1|TRBD1|TRBJ2-7|-
CASSQGTGGVSYEQYF
TGTGCCAGCAGCCAAGGGACAGGGGGAGTCTCCTACGAGCAGTACTTC
>TRBV9|-|TRBJ2-5|many
CASSVGVGGGETQYF
TGTGCCAGCAGCGTAGGTGTGGGGGGCGGAGAGACCCAGTACTTC
>TRBV9|-|TRBJ2-2|-
CASSVATAANTGELFF
TGTGCCAGCAGCGTAGCTACTGCGGCGAACACCGGGGAGCTGTTTTTT
>TRBV9|TRBD1|TRBJ2-7|many
CASSVDPGQGPYEQYF
TGTGCCAGCAGCGTAGATCCAGGACAGGGTCCCTACGAGCAGTACTTC
>TRBV3-1|-|TRBJ1-1|many
CASSQGSEAFF
TGTGCCAGCAGCCAGGGCTCTGAAGCTTTCTTT
>TRBV10-3|-|TRBJ2-2|-
CAISEKGAGELFF
TGTGCCATCAGTGAAAAGGGGGCCGGGGAGCTGTTTTTT
>TRBV7-7|-|TRBJ2-4|-
CASSSGPGWQNIQYF
TGTGCCAGCAGCTCGGGACCCGGGTGGCAAAACATTCAGTACTTC
>TRBV7-9|-|TRBJ1-1|few
CASRTTENTEAFF
TGTGCCAGCAGGACGACAGAGAACACTGAAGCTTTCTTT
>TRBV5-1|TRBD1|TRBJ1-6|few
CASSFLSALTGLNSPLHF
TGCGCCAGCAGTTTTCTCTCCGCCTTGACAGGGCTTAATTCACCCCTCCACTTT